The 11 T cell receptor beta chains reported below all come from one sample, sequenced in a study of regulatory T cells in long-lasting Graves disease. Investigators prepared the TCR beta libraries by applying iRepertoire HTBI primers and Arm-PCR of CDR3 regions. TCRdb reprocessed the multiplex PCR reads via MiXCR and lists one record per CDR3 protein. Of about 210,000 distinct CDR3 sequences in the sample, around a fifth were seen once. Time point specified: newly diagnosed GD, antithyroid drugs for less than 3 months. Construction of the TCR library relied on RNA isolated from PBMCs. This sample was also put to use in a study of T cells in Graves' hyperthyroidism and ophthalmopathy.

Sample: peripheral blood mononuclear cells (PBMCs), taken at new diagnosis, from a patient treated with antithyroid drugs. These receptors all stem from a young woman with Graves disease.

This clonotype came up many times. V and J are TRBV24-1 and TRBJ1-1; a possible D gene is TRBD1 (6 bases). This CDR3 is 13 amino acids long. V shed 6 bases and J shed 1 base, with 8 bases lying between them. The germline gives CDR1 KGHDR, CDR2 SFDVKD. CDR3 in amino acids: CATSWGQNTEAFF. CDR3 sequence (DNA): TGTGCCACCAGTTGGGGACAGAACACTGAAGCTTTCTTT.

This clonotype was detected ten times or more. CDR3 in DNA: TGTGCCAGCACCTCCGGGGACTTTATGAACACTGAAGCTTTCTTT. Amino acids: CASTSGDFMNTEAFF. The chain recombines TRBV28 with TRBJ1-1; tentative D call: TRBD1 (5 bases). The CDR3 is made up of 15 amino acids. V lost 7 bases and J 0 bases, leaving 15 bases between the germline ends. The germline V gene encodes CDR1 MDHEN and CDR2 SYDVKM.

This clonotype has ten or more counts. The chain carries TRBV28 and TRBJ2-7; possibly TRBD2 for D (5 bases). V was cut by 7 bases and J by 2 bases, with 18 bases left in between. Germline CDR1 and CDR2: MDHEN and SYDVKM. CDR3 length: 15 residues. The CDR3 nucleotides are TGTGCCAGCACCCTCTCGAGAGGGAAAGCCTACGAGCAGTACTTC. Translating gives CASTLSRGKAYEQYF.

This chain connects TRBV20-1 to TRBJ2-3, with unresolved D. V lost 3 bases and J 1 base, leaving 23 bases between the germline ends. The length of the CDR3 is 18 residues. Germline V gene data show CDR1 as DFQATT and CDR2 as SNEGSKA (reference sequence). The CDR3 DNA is TGCAGTGCTAGCCCCTTAGCTGTGGGGAATTGGGGCACAGATACGCAGTATTTT. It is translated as CSASPLAVGNWGTDTQYF.

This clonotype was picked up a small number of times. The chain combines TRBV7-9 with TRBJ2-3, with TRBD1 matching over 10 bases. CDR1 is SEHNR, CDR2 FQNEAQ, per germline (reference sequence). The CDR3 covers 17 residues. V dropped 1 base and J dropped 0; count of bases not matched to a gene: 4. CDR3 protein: CASSLGQGASSTDTQYF. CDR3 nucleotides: TGTGCCAGCAGCTTAGGACAGGGGGCATCTAGCACAGATACGCAGTATTTT.

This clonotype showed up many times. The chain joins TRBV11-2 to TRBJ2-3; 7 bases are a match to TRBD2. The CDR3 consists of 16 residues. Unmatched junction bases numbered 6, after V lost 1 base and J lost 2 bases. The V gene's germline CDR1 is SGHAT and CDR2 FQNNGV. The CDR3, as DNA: TGTGCCAGCAGCTTAGCACGGGAGGCTACCACAGATACGCAGTATTTT. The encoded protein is CASSLAREATTDTQYF.

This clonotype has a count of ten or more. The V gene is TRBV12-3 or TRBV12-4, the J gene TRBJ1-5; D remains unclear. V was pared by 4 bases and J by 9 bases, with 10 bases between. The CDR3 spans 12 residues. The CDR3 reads CASSSGSRPQHF. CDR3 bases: TGTGCCAGCAGTTCAGGTTCACGGCCCCAGCATTTT.

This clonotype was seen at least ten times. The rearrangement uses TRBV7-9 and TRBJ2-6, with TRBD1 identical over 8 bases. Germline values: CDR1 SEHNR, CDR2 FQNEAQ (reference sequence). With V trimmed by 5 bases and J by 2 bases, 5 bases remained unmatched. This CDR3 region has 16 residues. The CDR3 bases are TGTGCCAGCAGCACAGGGGGACGGGCTGGGGCCAACGTCCTGACTTTC. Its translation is CASSTGGRAGANVLTF.

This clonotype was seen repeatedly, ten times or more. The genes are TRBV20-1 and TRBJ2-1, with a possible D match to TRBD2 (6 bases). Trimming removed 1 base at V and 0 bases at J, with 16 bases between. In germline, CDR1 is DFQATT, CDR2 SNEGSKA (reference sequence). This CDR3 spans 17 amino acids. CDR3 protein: CSARAPRAGSSYNEQFF. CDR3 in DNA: TGCAGTGCTAGAGCACCTCGCGCGGGGAGCTCCTACAATGAGCAGTTCTTC.

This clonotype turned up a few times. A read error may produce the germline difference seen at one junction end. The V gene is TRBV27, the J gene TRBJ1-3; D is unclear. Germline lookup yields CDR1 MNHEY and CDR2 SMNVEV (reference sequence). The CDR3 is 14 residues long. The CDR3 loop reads CASGLRSSGNTIYF. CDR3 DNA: TGTGCCAGCGGTTTGCGGAGCTCTGGAAACACCATATATTTT.

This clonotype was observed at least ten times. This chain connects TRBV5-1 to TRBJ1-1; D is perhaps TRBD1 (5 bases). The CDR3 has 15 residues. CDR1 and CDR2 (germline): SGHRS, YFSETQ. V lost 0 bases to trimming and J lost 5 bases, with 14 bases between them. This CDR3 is CASSLEGRGGTEAFF. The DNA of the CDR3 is TGCGCCAGCAGCTTGGAAGGTCGGGGGGGAACTGAAGCTTTCTTT.